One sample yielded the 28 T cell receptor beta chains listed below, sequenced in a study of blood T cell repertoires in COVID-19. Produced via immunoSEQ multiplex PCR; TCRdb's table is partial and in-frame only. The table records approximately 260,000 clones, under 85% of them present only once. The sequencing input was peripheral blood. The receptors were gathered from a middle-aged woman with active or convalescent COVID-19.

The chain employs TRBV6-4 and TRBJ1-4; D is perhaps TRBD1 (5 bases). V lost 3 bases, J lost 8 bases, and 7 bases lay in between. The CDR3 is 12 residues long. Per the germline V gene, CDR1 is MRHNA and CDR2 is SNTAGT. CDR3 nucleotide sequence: TGTGCCAGCAGTGAAACAGGCGAAAAACTGTTTTTT. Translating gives CASSETGEKLFF.

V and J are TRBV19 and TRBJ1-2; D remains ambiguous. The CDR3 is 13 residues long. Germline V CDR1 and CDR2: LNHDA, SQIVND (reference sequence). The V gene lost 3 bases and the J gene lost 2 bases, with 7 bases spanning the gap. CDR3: CASSIQRNYGYTF. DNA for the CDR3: TGTGCCAGTAGTATCCAACGGAACTATGGCTACACCTTC.

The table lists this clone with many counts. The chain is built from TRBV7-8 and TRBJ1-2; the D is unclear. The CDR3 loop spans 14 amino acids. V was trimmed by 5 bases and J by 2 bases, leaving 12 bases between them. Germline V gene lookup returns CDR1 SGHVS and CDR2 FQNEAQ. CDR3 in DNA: TGTGCCAGCAGCCCAACCATAGCGAACTATGGCTACACCTTC. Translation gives CASSPTIANYGYTF.

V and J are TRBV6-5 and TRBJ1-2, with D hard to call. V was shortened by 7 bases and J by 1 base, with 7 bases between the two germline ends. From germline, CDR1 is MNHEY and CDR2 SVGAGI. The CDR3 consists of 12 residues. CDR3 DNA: TGTGCCAGCAAGCGAGGTAACTATGGCTACACCTTC. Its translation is CASKRGNYGYTF.

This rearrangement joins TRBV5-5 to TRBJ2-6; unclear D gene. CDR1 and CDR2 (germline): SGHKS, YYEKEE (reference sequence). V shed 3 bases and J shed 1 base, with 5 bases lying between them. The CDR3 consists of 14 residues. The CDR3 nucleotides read TGTGCCAGCAGCTCCGGTTCTGGGGCCAACGTCCTGACTTTC. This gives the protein CASSSGSGANVLTF.

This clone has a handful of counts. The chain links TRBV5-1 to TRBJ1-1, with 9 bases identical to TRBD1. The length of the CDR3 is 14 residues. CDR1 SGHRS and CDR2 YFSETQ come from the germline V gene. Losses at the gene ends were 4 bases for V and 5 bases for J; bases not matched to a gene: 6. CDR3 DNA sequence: TGCGCCAGCAGCGACATACAGGGGGCGACTGAAGCTTTCTTT. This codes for CASSDIQGATEAFF.

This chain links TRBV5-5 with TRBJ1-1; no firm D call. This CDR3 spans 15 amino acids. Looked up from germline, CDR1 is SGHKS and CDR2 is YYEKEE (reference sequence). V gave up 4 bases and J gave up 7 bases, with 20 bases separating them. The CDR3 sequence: CASSVGGVTNNEAFF. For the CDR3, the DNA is TGTGCCAGCAGCGTGGGCGGGGTGACAAATAATGAAGCTTTCTTT.

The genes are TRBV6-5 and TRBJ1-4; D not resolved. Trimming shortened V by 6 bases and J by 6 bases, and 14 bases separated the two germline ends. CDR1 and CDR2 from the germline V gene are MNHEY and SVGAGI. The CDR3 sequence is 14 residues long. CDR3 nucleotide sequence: TGTGCCAGCAGCCGCCGAGCTCAATATGAAAAACTGTTTTTT. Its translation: CASSRRAQYEKLFF.

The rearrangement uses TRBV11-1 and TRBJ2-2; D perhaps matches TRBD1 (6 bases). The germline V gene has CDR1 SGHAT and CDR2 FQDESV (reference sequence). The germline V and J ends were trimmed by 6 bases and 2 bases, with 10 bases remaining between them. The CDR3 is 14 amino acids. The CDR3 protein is CASRLQGNTGELFF. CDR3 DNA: TGTGCCAGCAGACTACAGGGAAACACCGGGGAGCTGTTTTTT.

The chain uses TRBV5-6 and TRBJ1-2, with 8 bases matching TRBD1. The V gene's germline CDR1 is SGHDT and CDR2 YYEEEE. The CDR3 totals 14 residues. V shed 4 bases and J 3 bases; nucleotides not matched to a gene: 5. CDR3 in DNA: TGTGCCAGCAGCGCCGGGACAGGACACTATGGCTACACCTTC. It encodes CASSAGTGHYGYTF.

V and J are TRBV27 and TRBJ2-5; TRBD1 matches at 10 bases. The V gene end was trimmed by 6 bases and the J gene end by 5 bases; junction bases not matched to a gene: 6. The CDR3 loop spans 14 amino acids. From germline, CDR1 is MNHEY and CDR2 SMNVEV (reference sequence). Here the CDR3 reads CASRETGGWETQYF. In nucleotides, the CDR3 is TGTGCCAGCAGAGAGACAGGGGGCTGGGAGACCCAGTACTTC.

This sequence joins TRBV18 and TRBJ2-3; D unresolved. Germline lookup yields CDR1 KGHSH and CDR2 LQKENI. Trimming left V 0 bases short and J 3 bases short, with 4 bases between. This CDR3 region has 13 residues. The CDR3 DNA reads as TGTGCCAGCTCACCACCCGGGACAGATACGCAGTATTTT. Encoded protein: CASSPPGTDTQYF.

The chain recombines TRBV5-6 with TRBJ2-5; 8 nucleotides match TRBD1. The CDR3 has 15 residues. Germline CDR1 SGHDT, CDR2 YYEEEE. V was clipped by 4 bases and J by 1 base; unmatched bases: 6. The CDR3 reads CASSRDRGGQETQYF. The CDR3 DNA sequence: TGTGCCAGCAGCCGTGACAGGGGTGGCCAAGAGACCCAGTACTTC.

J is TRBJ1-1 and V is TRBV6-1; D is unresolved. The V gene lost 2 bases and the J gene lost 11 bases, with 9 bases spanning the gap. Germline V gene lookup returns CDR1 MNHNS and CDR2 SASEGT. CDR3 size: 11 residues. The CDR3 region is CASSESFEAFF. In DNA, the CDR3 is TGTGCCAGCAGTGAATCCTTCGAGGCTTTCTTT.

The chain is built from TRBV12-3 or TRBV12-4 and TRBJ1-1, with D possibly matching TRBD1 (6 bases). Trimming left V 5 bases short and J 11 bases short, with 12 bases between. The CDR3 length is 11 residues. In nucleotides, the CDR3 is TGTGCCAGCAGTAGAACAGGGATCGCTTTCTTT. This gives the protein CASSRTGIAFF.

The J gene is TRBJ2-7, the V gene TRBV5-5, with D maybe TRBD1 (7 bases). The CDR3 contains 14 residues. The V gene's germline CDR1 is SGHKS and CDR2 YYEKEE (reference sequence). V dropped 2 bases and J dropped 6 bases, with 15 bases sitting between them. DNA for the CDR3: TGTGCCAGCAGCTTACAGGGGAGGATCTCCGAGCAGTACGTC. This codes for CASSLQGRISEQYV.

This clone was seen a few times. The CDR3 DNA reads TGTGCCAGCAGCCCCACGGGGGGCAGGAATTCACCCCTCCACTTT. It encodes CASSPTGGRNSPLHF. This chain links TRBV11-2 with TRBJ1-6; D is perhaps TRBD1 (6 bases). The CDR3 spans 15 residues. Between the trimmed V and J ends, which lost 5 bases and 7 bases, there was a span of 15 bases. Germline values: CDR1 SGHAT, CDR2 FQNNGV.

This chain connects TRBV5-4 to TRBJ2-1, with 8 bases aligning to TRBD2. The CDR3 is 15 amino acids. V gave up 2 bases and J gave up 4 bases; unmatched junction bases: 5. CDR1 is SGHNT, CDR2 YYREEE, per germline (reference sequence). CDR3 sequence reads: CASSFIAGTYNEQFF. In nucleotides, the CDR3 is TGTGCCAGCAGCTTTATAGCGGGAACTTACAATGAGCAGTTCTTC.

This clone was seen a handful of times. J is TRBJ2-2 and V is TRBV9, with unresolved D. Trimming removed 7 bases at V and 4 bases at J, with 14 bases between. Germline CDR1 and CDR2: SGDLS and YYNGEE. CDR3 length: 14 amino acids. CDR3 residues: CASHTGMGTGELFF. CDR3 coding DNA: TGTGCCAGCCATACGGGTATGGGCACCGGGGAGCTGTTTTTT. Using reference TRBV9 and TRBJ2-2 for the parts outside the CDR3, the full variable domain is DSGVTQTPKHLITATGQRVTLRCSPRSGDLSVYWYQQSLDQGLQFLIQYYNGEERAKGNILERFSAQQFPDLHSELNLSSLELGDSALYFCASHTGMGTGELFFGEGSRLTVL.

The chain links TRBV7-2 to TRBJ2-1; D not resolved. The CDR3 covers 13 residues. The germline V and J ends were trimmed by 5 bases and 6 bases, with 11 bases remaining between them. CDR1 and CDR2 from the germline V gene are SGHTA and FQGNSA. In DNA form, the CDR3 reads TGTGCCAGCAGCCCGGGTAGAACCAATGAGCAGTTCTTC. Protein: CASSPGRTNEQFF. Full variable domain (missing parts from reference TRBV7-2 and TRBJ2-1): GAGVSQSPSNKVTEKGKDVELRCDPISGHTALYWYRQSLGQGLEFLIYFQGNSAPDKSGLPSDRFSAERTGGSVSTLTIQRTQQEDSAVYLCASSPGRTNEQFFGPGTRLTVL.

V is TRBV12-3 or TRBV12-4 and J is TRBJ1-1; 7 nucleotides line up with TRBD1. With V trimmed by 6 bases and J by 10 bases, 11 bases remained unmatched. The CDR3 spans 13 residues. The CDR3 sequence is CASSMTGLEGAFF. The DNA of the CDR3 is TGTGCCAGCAGCATGACAGGGCTAGAGGGAGCTTTCTTT.

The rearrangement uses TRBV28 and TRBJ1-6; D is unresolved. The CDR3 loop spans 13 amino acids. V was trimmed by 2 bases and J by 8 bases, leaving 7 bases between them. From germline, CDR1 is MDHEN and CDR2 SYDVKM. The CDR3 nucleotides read TGTGCCAGCAGTTTACTGGGCGATTCACCCCTCCACTTT. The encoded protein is CASSLLGDSPLHF.

CDR3 loop: CASRPGSDYGYTF. Here the CDR3 DNA reads TGTGCCAGCAGGCCGGGAAGTGACTATGGCTACACCTTC. V usage is TRBV7-3 and J usage is TRBJ1-2; D call uncertain. This CDR3 spans 13 amino acids. Per the germline V gene, CDR1 is SGHTA and CDR2 is FQGTGA. V shed 6 bases and J shed 3 bases, with 11 bases lying between them.

CDR3 region: CASTPRQGDRYEQYF. The DNA of the CDR3 is TGTGCCAGCACTCCAAGACAGGGGGATCGCTACGAGCAGTACTTC. V gene TRBV5-4 combines with J gene TRBJ2-7; 9 bases match TRBD1. The CDR3 has 15 amino acids. The J segment lost 3 bases and the V segment lost 6 bases, leaving 10 bases of the junction unmatched. Germline CDR1 is SGHNT and CDR2 is YYREEE (reference sequence).

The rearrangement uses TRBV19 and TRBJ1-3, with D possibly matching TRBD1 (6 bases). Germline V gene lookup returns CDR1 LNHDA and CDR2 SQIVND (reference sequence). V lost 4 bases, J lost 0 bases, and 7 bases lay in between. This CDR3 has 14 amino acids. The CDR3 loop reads CASSRQDSGNTIYF. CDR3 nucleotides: TGTGCCAGTAGTAGACAGGACTCTGGAAACACCATATATTTT.

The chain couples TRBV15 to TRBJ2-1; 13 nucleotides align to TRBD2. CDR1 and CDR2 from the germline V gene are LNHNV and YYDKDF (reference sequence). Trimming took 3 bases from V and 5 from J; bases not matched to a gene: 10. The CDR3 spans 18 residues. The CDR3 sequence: CATSSQGLAGEIHNEQFF. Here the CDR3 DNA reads TGTGCCACCAGCAGCCAAGGACTAGCGGGGGAAATCCACAATGAGCAGTTCTTC.

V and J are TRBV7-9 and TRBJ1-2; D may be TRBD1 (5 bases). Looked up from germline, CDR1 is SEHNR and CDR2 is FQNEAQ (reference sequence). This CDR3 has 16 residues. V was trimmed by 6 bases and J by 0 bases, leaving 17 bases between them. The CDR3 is CASSRIQGPSNYGYTF. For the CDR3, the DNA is TGTGCCAGCAGTCGAATTCAGGGCCCCTCTAACTATGGCTACACCTTC.

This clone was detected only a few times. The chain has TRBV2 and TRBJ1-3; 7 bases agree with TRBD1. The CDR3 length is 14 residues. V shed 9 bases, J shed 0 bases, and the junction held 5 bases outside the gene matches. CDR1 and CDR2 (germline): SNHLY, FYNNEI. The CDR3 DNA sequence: TGTGCCAGTAGACAGGGCCACTCTGGAAACACCATATATTTT. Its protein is CASRQGHSGNTIYF.